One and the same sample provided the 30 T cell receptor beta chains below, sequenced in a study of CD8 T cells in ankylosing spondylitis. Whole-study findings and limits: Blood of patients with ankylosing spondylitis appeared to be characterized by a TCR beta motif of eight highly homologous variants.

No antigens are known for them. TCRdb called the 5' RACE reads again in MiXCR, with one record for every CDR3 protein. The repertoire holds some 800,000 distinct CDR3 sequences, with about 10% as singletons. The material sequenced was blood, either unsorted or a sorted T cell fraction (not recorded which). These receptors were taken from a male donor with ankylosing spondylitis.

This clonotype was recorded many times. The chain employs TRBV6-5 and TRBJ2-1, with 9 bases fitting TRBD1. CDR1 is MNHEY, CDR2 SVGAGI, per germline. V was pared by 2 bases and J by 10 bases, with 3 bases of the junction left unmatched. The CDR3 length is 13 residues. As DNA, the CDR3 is TGTGCCAGCAGTTACCTCACAGGGGGCGAGCAGTTCTTC. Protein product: CASSYLTGGEQFF.

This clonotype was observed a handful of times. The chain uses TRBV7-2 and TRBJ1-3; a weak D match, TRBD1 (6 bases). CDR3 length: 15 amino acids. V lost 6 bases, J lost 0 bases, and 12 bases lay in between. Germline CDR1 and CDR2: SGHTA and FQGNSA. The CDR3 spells CASRLTGISGNTIYF. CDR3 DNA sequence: TGTGCCAGCAGACTTACAGGGATCTCTGGAAACACCATATATTTT.

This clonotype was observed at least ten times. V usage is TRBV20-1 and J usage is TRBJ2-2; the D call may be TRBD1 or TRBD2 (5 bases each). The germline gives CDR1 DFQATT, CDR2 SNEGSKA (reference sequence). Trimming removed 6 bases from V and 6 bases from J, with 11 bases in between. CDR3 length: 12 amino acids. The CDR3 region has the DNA TGCAGTGCATTTAGGGGAGCCGGGGAGCTGTTTTTT. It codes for CSAFRGAGELFF.

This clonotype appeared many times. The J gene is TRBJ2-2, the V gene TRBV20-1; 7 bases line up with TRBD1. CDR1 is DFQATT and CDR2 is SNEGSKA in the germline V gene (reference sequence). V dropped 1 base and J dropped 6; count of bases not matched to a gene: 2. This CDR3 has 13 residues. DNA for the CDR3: TGCAGTGCTAGAGCCGGACAGGCCGGGGAGCTGTTTTTT. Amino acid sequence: CSARAGQAGELFF.

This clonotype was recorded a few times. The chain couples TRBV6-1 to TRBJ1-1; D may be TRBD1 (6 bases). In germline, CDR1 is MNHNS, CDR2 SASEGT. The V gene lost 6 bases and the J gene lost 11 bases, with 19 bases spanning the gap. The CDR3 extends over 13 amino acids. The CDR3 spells CASRITRDIGAFF. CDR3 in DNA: TGTGCCAGCAGGATTACCAGGGACATCGGGGCTTTCTTT.

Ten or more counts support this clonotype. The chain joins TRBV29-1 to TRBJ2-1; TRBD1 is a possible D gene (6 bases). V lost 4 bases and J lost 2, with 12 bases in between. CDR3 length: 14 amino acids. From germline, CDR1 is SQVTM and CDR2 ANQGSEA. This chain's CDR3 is CSVVRQATYNEQFF. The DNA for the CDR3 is TGCAGCGTTGTACGACAGGCAACCTACAATGAGCAGTTCTTC.

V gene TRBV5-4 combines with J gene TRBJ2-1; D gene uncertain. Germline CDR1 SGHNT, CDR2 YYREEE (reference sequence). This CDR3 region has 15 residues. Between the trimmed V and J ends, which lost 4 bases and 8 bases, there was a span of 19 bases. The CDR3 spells CASSPTGGGLDEQFF. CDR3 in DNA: TGTGCCAGCAGCCCGACTGGCGGCGGATTGGATGAGCAGTTCTTC.

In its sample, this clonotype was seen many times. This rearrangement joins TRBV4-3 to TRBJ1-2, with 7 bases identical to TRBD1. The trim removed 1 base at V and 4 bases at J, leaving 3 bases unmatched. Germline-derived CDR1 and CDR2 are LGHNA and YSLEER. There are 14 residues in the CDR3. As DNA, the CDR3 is TGCGCCAGCAGCCAAGGAAACAGGGGCTATGGCTACACCTTC. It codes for CASSQGNRGYGYTF.

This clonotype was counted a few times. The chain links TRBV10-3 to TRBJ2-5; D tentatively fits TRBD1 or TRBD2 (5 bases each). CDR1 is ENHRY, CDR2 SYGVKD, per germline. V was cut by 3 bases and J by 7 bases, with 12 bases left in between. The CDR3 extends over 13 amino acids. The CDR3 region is CAISEGTELTQYF. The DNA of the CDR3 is TGTGCCATCAGTGAAGGGACGGAACTGACCCAGTACTTC.

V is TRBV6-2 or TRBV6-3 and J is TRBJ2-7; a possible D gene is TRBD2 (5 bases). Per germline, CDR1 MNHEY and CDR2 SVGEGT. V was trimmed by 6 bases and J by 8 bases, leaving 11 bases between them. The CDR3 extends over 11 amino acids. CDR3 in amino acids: CASSDGLKQYF. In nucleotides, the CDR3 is TGTGCCAGCAGCGACGGACTGAAGCAGTACTTC.

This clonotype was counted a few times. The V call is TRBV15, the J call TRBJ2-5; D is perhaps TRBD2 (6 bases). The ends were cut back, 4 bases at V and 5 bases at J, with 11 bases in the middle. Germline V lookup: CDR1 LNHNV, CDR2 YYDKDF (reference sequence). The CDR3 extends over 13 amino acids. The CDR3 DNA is TGTGCCACCAGCACCCAAGGAGGGGAGACCCAGTACTTC. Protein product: CATSTQGGETQYF.

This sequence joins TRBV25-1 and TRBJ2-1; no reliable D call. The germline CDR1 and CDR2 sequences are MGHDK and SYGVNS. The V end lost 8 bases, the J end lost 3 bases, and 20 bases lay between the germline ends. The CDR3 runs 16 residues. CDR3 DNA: TGTGCCAGCCAAACGAGTGGAGCGTTAGACTACAATGAGCAGTTCTTC. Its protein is CASQTSGALDYNEQFF. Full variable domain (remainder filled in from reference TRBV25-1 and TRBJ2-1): EADIYQTPRYLVIGTGKKITLECSQTMGHDKMYWYQQDPGMELHLIHYSYGVNSTEKGDLSSESTVSRIRTEHFPLTLESARPSHTSQYLCASQTSGALDYNEQFFGPGTRLTVL.

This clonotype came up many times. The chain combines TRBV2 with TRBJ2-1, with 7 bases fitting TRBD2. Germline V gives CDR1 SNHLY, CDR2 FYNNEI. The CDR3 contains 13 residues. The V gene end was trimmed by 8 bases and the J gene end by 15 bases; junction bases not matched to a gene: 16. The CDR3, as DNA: TGTGCCAGCGGCCCCGGGACTACCGCTGTGACGTTCTTC. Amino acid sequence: CASGPGTTAVTFF.

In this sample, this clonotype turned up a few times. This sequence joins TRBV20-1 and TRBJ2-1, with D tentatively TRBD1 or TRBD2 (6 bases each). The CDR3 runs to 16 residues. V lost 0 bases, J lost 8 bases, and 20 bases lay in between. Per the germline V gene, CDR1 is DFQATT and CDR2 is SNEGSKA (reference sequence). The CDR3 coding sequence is TGCAGTGCTAGAGATCCGGGGGCCCTAGGTCGCGATGAGCAGTTCTTC. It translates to CSARDPGALGRDEQFF.

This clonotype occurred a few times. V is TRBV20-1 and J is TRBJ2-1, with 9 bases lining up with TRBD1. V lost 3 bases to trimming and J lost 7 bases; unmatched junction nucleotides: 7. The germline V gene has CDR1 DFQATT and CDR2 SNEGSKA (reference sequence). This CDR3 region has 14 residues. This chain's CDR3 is CSASTGGAGNEQFF. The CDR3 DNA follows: TGCAGTGCTAGTACAGGGGGCGCGGGAAATGAGCAGTTCTTC.

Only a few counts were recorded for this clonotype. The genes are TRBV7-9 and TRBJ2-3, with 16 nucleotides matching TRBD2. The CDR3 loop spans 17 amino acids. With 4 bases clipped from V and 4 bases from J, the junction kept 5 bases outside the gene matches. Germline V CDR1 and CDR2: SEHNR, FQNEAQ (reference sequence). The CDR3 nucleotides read TGTGCCAGCAGCTCAGGGACTAGCGGGAGGGCAGCAGATACGCAGTATTTT. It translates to CASSSGTSGRAADTQYF.

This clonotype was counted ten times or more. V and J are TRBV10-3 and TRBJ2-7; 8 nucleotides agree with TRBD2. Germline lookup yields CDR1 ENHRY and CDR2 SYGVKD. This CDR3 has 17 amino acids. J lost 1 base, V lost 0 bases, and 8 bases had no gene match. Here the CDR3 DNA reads TGTGCCATCAGTGAGTCCGGGAGGGTTGTGGGGTCCTACGAGCAGTACTTC. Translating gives CAISESGRVVGSYEQYF.

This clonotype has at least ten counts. The CDR3 loop is CASSPGQQQETQYF. The CDR3 DNA reads TGTGCCAGCAGCCCGGGACAGCAACAAGAGACCCAGTACTTC. The genes are TRBV7-6 and TRBJ2-5, with 7 positions matching TRBD1. This CDR3 is 14 amino acids long. The V and J ends lost 5 bases and 2 bases, in that order; junction bases with no gene match: 5. In germline, CDR1 is SGHVS, CDR2 FNYEAQ.

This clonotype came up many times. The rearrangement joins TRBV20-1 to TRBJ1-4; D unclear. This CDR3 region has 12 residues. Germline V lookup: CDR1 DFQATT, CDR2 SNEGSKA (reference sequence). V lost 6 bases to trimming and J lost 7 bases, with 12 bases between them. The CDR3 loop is CSARREREKLFF. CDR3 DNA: TGCAGTGCCCGAAGGGAGCGTGAAAAACTGTTTTTT.

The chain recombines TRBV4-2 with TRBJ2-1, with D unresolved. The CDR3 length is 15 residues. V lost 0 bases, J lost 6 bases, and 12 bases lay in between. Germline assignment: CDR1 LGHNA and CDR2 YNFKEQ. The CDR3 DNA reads TGTGCCAGCAGCCAAGATGTCGGTTTCGCCAATGAGCAGTTCTTC. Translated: CASSQDVGFANEQFF.

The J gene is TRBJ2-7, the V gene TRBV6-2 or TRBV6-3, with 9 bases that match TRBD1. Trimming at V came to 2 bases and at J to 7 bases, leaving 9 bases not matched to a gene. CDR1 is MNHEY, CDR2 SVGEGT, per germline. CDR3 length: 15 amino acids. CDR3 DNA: TGTGCCAGCAGTTACGCGCACGGGACAGGGAGTGAGCAGTACTTC. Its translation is CASSYAHGTGSEQYF.

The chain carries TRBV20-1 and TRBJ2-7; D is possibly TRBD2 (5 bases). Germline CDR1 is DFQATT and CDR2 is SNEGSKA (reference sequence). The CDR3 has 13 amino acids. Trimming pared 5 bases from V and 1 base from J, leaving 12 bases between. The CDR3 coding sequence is TGCAGTGCTTCCCGCGGGTATTCCTACGAGCAGTACTTC. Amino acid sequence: CSASRGYSYEQYF.

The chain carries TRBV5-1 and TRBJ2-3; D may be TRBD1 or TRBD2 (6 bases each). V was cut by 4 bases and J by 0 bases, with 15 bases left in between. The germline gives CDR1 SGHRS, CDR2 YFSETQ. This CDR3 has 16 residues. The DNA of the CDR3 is TGCGCCAGCAGCCCTGAACCGGGGGCTAGCACAGATACGCAGTATTTT. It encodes CASSPEPGASTDTQYF.

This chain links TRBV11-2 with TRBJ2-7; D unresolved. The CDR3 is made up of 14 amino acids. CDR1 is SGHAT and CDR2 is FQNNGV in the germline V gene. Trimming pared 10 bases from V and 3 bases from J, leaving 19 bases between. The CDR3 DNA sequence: TGTGCCACCCAGGTGACCAGGCTGGACTACGAGCAGTACTTC. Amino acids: CATQVTRLDYEQYF. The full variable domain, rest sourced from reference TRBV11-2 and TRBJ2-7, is EAGVAQSPRYKIIEKRQSVAFWCNPISGHATLYWYQQILGQGPKLLIQFQNNGVVDDSQLPKDRFSAERLKGVDSTLKIQPAKLEDSAVYLCATQVTRLDYEQYFGPGTRLTVT.

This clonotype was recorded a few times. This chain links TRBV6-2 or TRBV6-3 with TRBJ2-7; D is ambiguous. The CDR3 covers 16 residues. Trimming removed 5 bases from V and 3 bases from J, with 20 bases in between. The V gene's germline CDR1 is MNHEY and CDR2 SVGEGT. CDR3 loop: CASSTPRGGVVYEQYF. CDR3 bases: TGTGCCAGCAGTACCCCCCGCGGCGGAGTTGTCTACGAGCAGTACTTC.

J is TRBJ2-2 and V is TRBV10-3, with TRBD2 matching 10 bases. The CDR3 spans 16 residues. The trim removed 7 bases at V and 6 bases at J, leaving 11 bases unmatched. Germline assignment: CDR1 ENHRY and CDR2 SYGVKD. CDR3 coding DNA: TGTGCCATCAAAAGGGCGGGACTAGCGTTCTCCGGGGAGCTGTTTTTT. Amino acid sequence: CAIKRAGLAFSGELFF.

The CDR3 sequence: CATSDRQDIQYF. The CDR3 DNA sequence: TGTGCCACCAGTGACCGCCAAGACATTCAGTACTTC. This chain connects TRBV24-1 to TRBJ2-4; D unresolved. This CDR3 spans 12 amino acids. Germline V lookup: CDR1 KGHDR, CDR2 SFDVKD. The germline V and J ends were trimmed by 4 bases and 8 bases, with 8 bases remaining between them.

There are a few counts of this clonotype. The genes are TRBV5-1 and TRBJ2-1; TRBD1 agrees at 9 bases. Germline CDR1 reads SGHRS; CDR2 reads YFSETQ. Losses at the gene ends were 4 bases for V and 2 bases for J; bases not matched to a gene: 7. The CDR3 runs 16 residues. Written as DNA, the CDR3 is TGCGCCAGCAGCGCCGGACAGGGGAGCCCCTACAATGAGCAGTTCTTC. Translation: CASSAGQGSPYNEQFF.

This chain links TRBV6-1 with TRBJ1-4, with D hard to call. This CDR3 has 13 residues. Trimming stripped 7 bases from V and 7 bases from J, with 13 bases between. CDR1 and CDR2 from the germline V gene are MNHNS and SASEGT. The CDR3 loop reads CASIGLVGEKLFF. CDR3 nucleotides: TGTGCCAGCATCGGGTTGGTAGGTGAAAAACTGTTTTTT.

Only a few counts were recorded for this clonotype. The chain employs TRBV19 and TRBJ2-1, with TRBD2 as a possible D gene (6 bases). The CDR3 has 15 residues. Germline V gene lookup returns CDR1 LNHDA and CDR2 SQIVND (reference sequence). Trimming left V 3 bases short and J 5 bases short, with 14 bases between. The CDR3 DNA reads TGTGCCAGTAGTATTCGGCTAGCGCCTAACAATGAGCAGTTCTTC. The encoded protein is CASSIRLAPNNEQFF.